A selection of T cell receptor beta chains follows, all from one sample in a study of human T cells and chemical hapten exposure. TCRdb itself ran the RACE reads through MiXCR, one entry per CDR3 protein. The sample includes 42,000 or so distinct CDR3 sequences, approximately 9% of them seen just once. The sequencing here drew on whole blood, taken in connection with sensitization to the hapten diphenylcyclopropenone (DPC). The receptor source for this set is a woman in her thirties or forties with alopecia areata. Some clones in this sample may be carry-over from other donors' samples. Each CDR3 is given with its conserved first and last residue.

j_call,v_call,cdr3_aa
TRBJ2-7,TRBV2,CASSTRAYEQYF
TRBJ1-5,TRBV28,CASMKVRGGEQPQHF
TRBJ1-6,TRBV25-1,CASRDNPGSPLHF
TRBJ2-3,TRBV7-3,CASSALAGAVTDTQYF
TRBJ1-1,TRBV7-9,CASSSMEQGRKTEAFF
TRBJ2-3,TRBV15,CATSRLAGGSRDTQYF
TRBJ2-3,TRBV28,CASSLSAGGTDTQYF
TRBJ2-1,TRBV27,CASRTGSSYNEQFF
TRBJ1-2,TRBV5-1,CASSLEAGVDGYTF
TRBJ1-6,TRBV10-3,CAISDQGNMNSPLHF
TRBJ2-3,TRBV4-1,CASSRTVVDTQYF
TRBJ2-2,TRBV7-6,CASSPGQGRGTGELFF
TRBJ2-1,TRBV2,CASSPTLKYNEQFF
TRBJ2-6,TRBV7-9,CASSPDRNSGANVLTF
TRBJ1-1,TRBV11-1,CASSLELGGYTEAFF
TRBJ2-5,TRBV28,CASSLWGNPPRETQYF
TRBJ2-7,TRBV5-1,CASSLDPTSVYEQYF
TRBJ2-7,TRBV5-1,CASSLSPGQGARRAHEQYF
TRBJ1-2,TRBV6-1,CASSDGIYGYTF
TRBJ2-1,TRBV5-1,CASGFRGGYANEQFF